Each of the 27 T cell receptor beta chains below was sequenced from the same sample in a study of cytomegalovirus exposure and HLA in healthy donors. The PCR contained 60 Vbeta and 13 Jbeta primers. Libraries were prepared by immunoSEQ multiplex PCR; TCRdb keeps only in-frame clonotypes and omits some of them. The sample records around 160,000 clones, over 80% being singletons. The source material was PBMCs. Receptors originate from a man aged 45-60 years in good health and CMV-seropositive.

This clone has a handful of counts. The chain is built from TRBV13 and TRBJ2-2, with 8 bases aligning to TRBD2. Germline CDR1 and CDR2: PRHDT and FYEKMQ (reference sequence). The CDR3 consists of 19 residues. With V trimmed by 3 bases and J by 0 bases, 12 bases remained unmatched. CDR3 loop: CASSFSLVAGGANTGELFF. DNA of the CDR3: TGTGCCAGCAGCTTTTCACTAGTGGCGGGAGGCGCGAACACCGGGGAGCTGTTTTTT.

The chain uses TRBV6-1 and TRBJ2-5; 8 nucleotides agree with TRBD2. V dropped 5 bases and J dropped 1; count of bases not matched to a gene: 6. Germline V gives CDR1 MNHNS, CDR2 SASEGT. The length of the CDR3 is 15 residues. CDR3 bases: TGTGCCAGCAGTTCGGTAGCGGGGCTCCAAGAGACCCAGTACTTC. It is translated as CASSSVAGLQETQYF.

The chain uses TRBV25-1 and TRBJ2-3, with TRBD2 matching 8 bases. Germline V lookup: CDR1 MGHDK, CDR2 SYGVNS. The CDR3 is 13 residues long. Trimming cost V 6 bases and J 3 bases; bases outside gene matches: 2. Here the CDR3 DNA reads TGTGCCAGCAGGGCTAGCGGGACAGATACGCAGTATTTT. Its protein is CASRASGTDTQYF.

This clone was seen just once. The V gene is TRBV5-1, the J gene TRBJ1-1; D gene unclear. The CDR3 runs 16 residues. The V end was cut by 4 bases, the J end by 0 bases, with 16 bases between. Germline values: CDR1 SGHRS, CDR2 YFSETQ. The CDR3 bases are TGCGCCAGCAGCGTGGACGTAGCCTCCGTGAACACTGAAGCTTTCTTT. Its protein product is CASSVDVASVNTEAFF.

The chain uses TRBV25-1 and TRBJ1-2; 9 nucleotides line up with TRBD1. This CDR3 is 17 amino acids long. Trimming at V came to 0 bases and at J to 4 bases, leaving 9 bases not matched to a gene. Germline loops: CDR1 MGHDK, CDR2 SYGVNS. The CDR3 nucleotides are TGTGCCAGCAGTGAATATCGACCGCGACAGGGGGGCTATGGCTACACCTTC. This sequence encodes CASSEYRPRQGGYGYTF.

The rearrangement links TRBV12-5 to TRBJ2-1; 9 bases match TRBD1. V was pared by 6 bases and J by 2 bases, with 5 bases of the junction left unmatched. This CDR3 contains 15 residues. Germline V gene data show CDR1 as LGHNT and CDR2 as FRNRAP. The CDR3 region has the DNA TGTGCTAGTGGCGATGGACAGGGGCCCTACAATGAGCAGTTCTTC. It specifies CASGDGQGPYNEQFF.

About this clone: At one of its ends the junction is not consistent with the germline gene, which may arise from a read error. The chain recombines TRBV7-2 with TRBJ2-1; 14 positions agree with TRBD2. The CDR3 is made up of 16 amino acids. Germline CDR1 SGHTA, CDR2 FQGNSA. As DNA, the CDR3 is TGTGCCAGCAGCTTAGTCGGGACTAGCGGGAGTAATGAGCGGTTCTTC. The encoded protein is CASSLVGTSGSNERFF.

Only one count was recorded for this clone. This chain links TRBV5-6 with TRBJ2-1; possible D gene TRBD2, 5 bases. CDR1 SGHDT and CDR2 YYEEEE come from the germline V gene. The CDR3 is made up of 15 amino acids. Trimming took 2 bases from V and 12 from J, leaving 21 bases between them. The CDR3 loop reads CASSFEGRSAYGQFF. CDR3 DNA sequence: TGTGCCAGCAGCTTTGAGGGCCGTTCAGCCTATGGGCAGTTCTTC.

The V call is TRBV11-3, the J call TRBJ1-4; D ambiguous. Deletions cut 3 bases from V and 6 bases from J, with 14 bases between. CDR1 SGHNT and CDR2 YENEEA come from the germline V gene. The CDR3 covers 15 residues. The CDR3 coding sequence is TGTGCCAGCAGCTTCTTTTCCGGGTTAGATGAAAAACTGTTTTTT. Amino acids: CASSFFSGLDEKLFF.

The V gene is TRBV9, the J gene TRBJ1-3; weak D call: TRBD1 (6 bases). The germline V gene encodes CDR1 SGDLS and CDR2 YYNGEE. Trimming removed 1 base from V and 4 bases from J, with 12 bases in between. The CDR3 has 15 residues. CDR3 sequence reads: CASSVSWTAGNTIYF. The CDR3 nucleotides read TGTGCCAGCAGCGTAAGCTGGACAGCAGGAAACACCATATATTTT.

CDR3 in amino acids: CASSLGTGDPYEQYF. The CDR3 DNA reads as TGTGCCAGCAGTCTAGGGACAGGGGACCCCTACGAGCAGTACTTC. This chain uses TRBV28 with TRBJ2-7; 10 nucleotides match TRBD1. The CDR3 has 15 residues. Germline-derived CDR1 and CDR2 are MDHEN and SYDVKM. The trim removed 5 bases at V and 2 bases at J, leaving 6 bases unmatched.

This clone has a handful of counts. The CDR3 DNA follows: TGTGCCAGCAGCCTCCCCGACAGGAGGAATTCACCCCTCCACTTT. Protein sequence: CASSLPDRRNSPLHF. The chain couples TRBV27 to TRBJ1-6; perhaps TRBD1 as D (6 bases). The ends were cut back, 6 bases at V and 7 bases at J, with 16 bases in the middle. Per germline, CDR1 MNHEY and CDR2 SMNVEV (reference sequence). The CDR3 extends over 15 amino acids.

This sequence joins TRBV7-3 and TRBJ1-3; TRBD1 might be the D (6 bases). The V gene lost 1 base and the J gene lost 4 bases, with 11 bases spanning the gap. The CDR3 has 15 residues. Germline CDR1 and CDR2: SGHTA and FQGTGA. The CDR3 protein is CASSLNPRGGNTIYF. In nucleotides, the CDR3 is TGTGCCAGCAGCTTAAACCCCAGGGGAGGAAACACCATATATTTT.

In nucleotides, the CDR3 is TGTGCCAGCAGCTTCTTCACCGGGACTAGAGACTACAATGAGCAGTTCTTC. Translating gives CASSFFTGTRDYNEQFF. The chain has TRBV5-4 and TRBJ2-1, with 8 nucleotides matching TRBD2. This CDR3 comprises 17 residues. Germline V CDR1 and CDR2: SGHNT, YYREEE (reference sequence). Germline trimming cut 2 bases from V and 3 bases from J; bases unmatched to any gene: 10.

The chain links TRBV30 to TRBJ2-7; possible D gene TRBD1, 5 bases. Trimming left V 5 bases short and J 4 bases short, with 15 bases between. Germline-derived CDR1 and CDR2 are GTSNPN and SVGIG (reference sequence). CDR3 length: 13 amino acids. CDR3 bases: TGTGCCTGGGACCCTGGACAACGATACGAGCAGTACTTC. This encodes CAWDPGQRYEQYF.

This chain connects TRBV6-5 to TRBJ2-1, with TRBD2 matching 11 bases. The germline V gene encodes CDR1 MNHEY and CDR2 SVGAGI. With 6 bases clipped from V and 4 bases from J, the junction kept 5 bases outside the gene matches. There are 15 residues in the CDR3. DNA of the CDR3: TGTGCCAGCAGACCCGGGACTAGCGGTTACAATGAGCAGTTCTTC. This gives the protein CASRPGTSGYNEQFF.

The J gene is TRBJ2-1, the V gene TRBV11-2; 7 nucleotides agree with TRBD1. Germline V gene sequence: CDR1 SGHAT, CDR2 FQNNGV. This CDR3 comprises 14 residues. Unmatched junction bases numbered 9, after V lost 5 bases and J lost 8 bases. DNA of the CDR3: TGTGCCAGCAGCCAATCACAACAGGGGTATGAGCAGTTCTTC. Its translation: CASSQSQQGYEQFF. Full variable domain (outside the CDR3, taken from reference TRBV11-2 and TRBJ2-1): EAGVAQSPRYKIIEKRQSVAFWCNPISGHATLYWYQQILGQGPKLLIQFQNNGVVDDSQLPKDRFSAERLKGVDSTLKIQPAKLEDSAVYLCASSQSQQGYEQFFGPGTRLTVL.

The rearrangement uses TRBV9 and TRBJ1-1; TRBD1 is a possible D gene (5 bases). The germline V gene has CDR1 SGDLS and CDR2 YYNGEE. This CDR3 has 13 residues. With 5 bases removed from V and 0 bases from J, the gap between germline ends came to 8 bases. CDR3 sequence: CASSWGLNTEAFF. DNA of the CDR3: TGTGCCAGCAGTTGGGGCTTGAACACTGAAGCTTTCTTT.

A single count supports this clone. This sequence joins TRBV11-2 and TRBJ2-7; D gene uncertain. V shed 0 bases and J shed 3 bases, with 6 bases lying between them. Germline V lookup: CDR1 SGHAT, CDR2 FQNNGV. This CDR3 has 13 amino acids. This CDR3 reads CASSLEYIYEQYF. DNA of the CDR3: TGTGCCAGCAGCTTAGAGTACATCTACGAGCAGTACTTC.

V and J are TRBV10-3 and TRBJ2-3, with TRBD1 as a possible D gene (5 bases). The CDR3 totals 13 residues. Germline CDR1 reads ENHRY; CDR2 reads SYGVKD. Trimming left V 10 bases short and J 2 bases short, with 13 bases between. For the CDR3, the DNA is TGTGCCACCACCGGCAGGGTCACAGATACGCAGTATTTT. Protein product: CATTGRVTDTQYF.

This clone has more than one count but fewer than ten. This rearrangement joins TRBV4-2 to TRBJ2-1; 8 bases fit TRBD2. Looked up from germline, CDR1 is LGHNA and CDR2 is YNFKEQ. The V segment lost 1 base and the J segment 0 bases; nucleotides outside the gene matches: 14. The CDR3 spans 20 residues. The CDR3 nucleotides read TGTGCCAGCAGCCAAGCGTTGGGAGCGGGGGTTCAAAGCTCCTACAATGAGCAGTTCTTC. Residues: CASSQALGAGVQSSYNEQFF.

Only one count was recorded for this clone. The chain recombines TRBV11-2 with TRBJ1-1; no clear D gene. The germline CDR1 and CDR2 sequences are SGHAT and FQNNGV. The CDR3 sequence is 14 residues long. V was cut by 5 bases and J by 1 base, with 11 bases left in between. The CDR3 spells CASSRAGENTEAFF. Here the CDR3 DNA reads TGTGCCAGCAGCCGAGCCGGGGAGAACACTGAAGCTTTCTTT.

This clone was seen only a few times. The V gene is TRBV27, the J gene TRBJ1-2; no reliable D call. Germline-derived CDR1 and CDR2 are MNHEY and SMNVEV (reference sequence). CDR3 size: 13 residues. The V end was cut by 8 bases, the J end by 4 bases, with 14 bases between. CDR3 loop: CASGGRESYGYTF. Here the CDR3 DNA reads TGTGCCAGCGGCGGCAGAGAGAGCTATGGCTACACCTTC.

The rearrangement links TRBV10-1 to TRBJ1-5; D gene ambiguous. Germline loops: CDR1 WNHNN, CDR2 SYGVQD (reference sequence). This CDR3 has 11 amino acids. With 3 bases removed from V and 5 bases from J, the gap between germline ends came to 2 bases. For the CDR3, the DNA is TGCGCCAGCAGTGACGATCAGCCCCAGCATTTT. Residues: CASSDDQPQHF.

This chain links TRBV4-1 with TRBJ2-2; perhaps TRBD2 as D (6 bases). In germline, CDR1 is MGHRA, CDR2 YSYEKL. V gave up 3 bases and J gave up 5 bases, with 10 bases separating them. The CDR3 sequence is 14 residues long. In nucleotides, the CDR3 is TGCGCCAGCAGCCAGGGGGGTGGTACCGGGGAGCTGTTTTTT. This sequence encodes CASSQGGGTGELFF.

The chain links TRBV5-8 to TRBJ2-7; D is ambiguous. CDR1 and CDR2 from the germline V gene are SGHTS and YDEGEE. The V gene lost 4 bases and the J gene lost 3 bases, with 5 bases spanning the gap. The CDR3 runs to 11 residues. CDR3 coding DNA: TGTGCCAGCAGCCGCGACTACGAGCAGTACTTC. The encoded protein is CASSRDYEQYF.

The chain combines TRBV4-1 with TRBJ2-1, with 8 bases lining up with TRBD2. The CDR3 extends over 16 amino acids. Trimming at V came to 0 bases and at J to 2 bases, leaving 3 bases not matched to a gene. Germline values: CDR1 MGHRA, CDR2 YSYEKL. CDR3 nucleotide sequence: TGCGCCAGCAGCCAAGAATCCGGGGGGGCCTACAATGAGCAGTTCTTC. Encoded protein: CASSQESGGAYNEQFF.